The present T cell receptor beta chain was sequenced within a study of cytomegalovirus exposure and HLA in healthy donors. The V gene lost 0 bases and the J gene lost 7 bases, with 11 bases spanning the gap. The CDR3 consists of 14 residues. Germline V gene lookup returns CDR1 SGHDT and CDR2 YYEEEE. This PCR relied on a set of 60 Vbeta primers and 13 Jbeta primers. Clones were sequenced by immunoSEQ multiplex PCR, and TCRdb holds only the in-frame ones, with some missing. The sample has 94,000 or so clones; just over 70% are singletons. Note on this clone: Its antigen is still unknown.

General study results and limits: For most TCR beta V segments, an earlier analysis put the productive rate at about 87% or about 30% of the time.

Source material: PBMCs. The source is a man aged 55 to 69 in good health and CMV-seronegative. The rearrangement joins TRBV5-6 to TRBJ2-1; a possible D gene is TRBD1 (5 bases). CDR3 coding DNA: TGTGCCAGCAGCTTGGGCAGGGTGAGGAATGAGCAGTTCTTC. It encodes CASSLGRVRNEQFF.